A selection of T cell receptor beta chains follows, all from one sample in a study of blood T cell repertoires in COVID-19. Only in-frame clones appear in the TCRdb table, and some are missing; sequencing was by immunoSEQ multiplex PCR. Found here are over 55,000 clones, over 70% of them singletons; the top ten hold 7% to 10%. Material for sequencing was peripheral blood. These receptors were obtained from a man between 45 and 60 years old with active COVID-19. The CDR3 runs from the conserved cysteine through the conserved F or W. The order of the fields is D gene, CDR3 length, J gene, clone size, V gene, CDR3 DNA, CDR3 protein. D genes are given only for firm matches. Clone sizes are given selectively: once, few, many, or a class where the clone is expanded.

NA 13 TRBJ2-2 NA TRBV7-3 TGTGCCAGCAGCCCCCAGGGTACCGGGGAGCTGTTTTTT CASSPQGTGELFF
TRBD2 16 TRBJ2-7 NA TRBV4-2 TGTGCCAGCAGCCAAGGGACTAGCGGGAGGTCCTACGAGCAGTACTTC CASSQGTSGRSYEQYF
TRBD1 15 TRBJ2-7 NA TRBV5-1 TGCGCCAGCAGCTTGTCGAGCGGACAGGCCTACGAGCAGTACTTC CASSLSSGQAYEQYF
TRBD1 14 TRBJ2-1 NA TRBV5-1 TGCGCCAGCAGGAAAGGGACAGATTACAATGAGCAGTTCTTC CASRKGTDYNEQFF
TRBD2 13 TRBJ2-5 NA TRBV30 TGTGCCTGGAGTGAGGGAGGGGAAGAGACCCAGTACTTC CAWSEGGEETQYF
NA 15 TRBJ2-2 NA TRBV7-3 TGTGCCAGCAGCTCCGGGACACCGAACACCGGGGAGCTGTTTTTT CASSSGTPNTGELFF
NA 13 TRBJ1-1 NA TRBV7-2 TGTGCCAGCAGCGCCCAGGCGAACACTGAAGCTTTCTTT CASSAQANTEAFF
TRBD1 16 TRBJ1-1 NA TRBV7-9 TGTGCCAGCAGCCACCAGCTGACAGGGGGAAGGACTGAAGCTTTCTTT CASSHQLTGGRTEAFF
TRBD1 17 TRBJ2-3 NA TRBV24-1 TGTGCCACCAGAGACTACCCGTCGGGACAGGGATTAGATACGCAGTATTTT CATRDYPSGQGLDTQYF
NA 17 TRBJ2-1 NA TRBV7-8 TGTGCCAGCAGCTTAAGGAGACGGGAAGGAAGTGACAATGAGCAGTTCTTC CASSLRRREGSDNEQFF
NA 14 TRBJ1-2 NA TRBV19 TGTGCCAGTAGTATTCCGGGGGTTAACTATGGCTACACCTTC CASSIPGVNYGYTF
TRBD1 16 TRBJ1-6 NA TRBV5-5 TGTGCCAGCAGCCCACGACAGGGGGAGAATAATTCACCCCTCCACTTT CASSPRQGENNSPLHF
NA 16 TRBJ2-3 once TRBV24-1 TGTGCCACCAGTGATTTGGGCCTTTCTAGCACAGATACGCAGTATTTT CATSDLGLSSTDTQYF
NA 13 TRBJ2-2 NA TRBV10-2 TGCGCCAGCACTAGCGTAAACACCGGGGAGCTGTTTTTT CASTSVNTGELFF
NA 18 TRBJ1-1 NA TRBV27 TGTGCCAGCAGTTTACGGGTACCCGCGGGGGCTGGGAACACTGAAGCTTTCTTT CASSLRVPAGAGNTEAFF
TRBD1 14 TRBJ1-1 few TRBV7-2 TGTGCCAGCAGCTTAACAGGGGACTACACTGAAGCTTTCTTT CASSLTGDYTEAFF
TRBD2 20 TRBJ2-1 NA TRBV4-1 TGCGCCAGCAGCCAAGCGCCCGTAAGTTTTAGCGGGAGCTCCTACAATGAGCAGTTCTTC CASSQAPVSFSGSSYNEQFF
TRBD2 14 TRBJ2-7 NA TRBV6-5 TGTGCCAGTTCTCTAGCGGGGGACCCCTACGAGCAGTACTTC CASSLAGDPYEQYF